The rows below give T cell receptor beta chains drawn from one sample of a study of T cells in localized non-small cell lung cancer. This table comes from immunoSEQ multiplex PCR, and its TCRdb copy is limited to in-frame clones, with some not included. The repertoire consists of around 26,000 clones, with about 85% occurring once and the leading ten covering 9.5% to 10%. The specimen comprised peripheral blood, sampled before any cancer treatment. The receptors were gathered from a man aged 35 to 70 with stage III squamous cell lung carcinoma. Both conserved end residues are part of each CDR3. The D gene is left open where the match is weak. Some rows mark clone size as missing; the rest say once, few, many or name a class of expanded clone.

D gene: TRBD1
clone size: NA
CDR3 length: 15
J gene: TRBJ1-2
V gene: TRBV27
CDR3 protein: CASSSAGTGGFGYTF
CDR3 DNA: TGTGCCAGCAGTTCCGCCGGGACAGGGGGCTTTGGCTACACCTTC

D gene: NA
clone size: NA
CDR3 length: 14
J gene: TRBJ1-1
V gene: TRBV7-9
CDR3 protein: CASSPLGQPDEAFF
CDR3 DNA: TGTGCCAGCAGCCCTCTGGGGCAGCCGGATGAAGCTTTCTTT

D gene: TRBD1
clone size: once
CDR3 length: 14
J gene: TRBJ1-1
V gene: TRBV7-6
CDR3 protein: CASSFSGGESEAFF
CDR3 DNA: TGTGCCAGCAGCTTCTCAGGGGGGGAGAGTGAAGCTTTCTTT

D gene: NA
clone size: NA
CDR3 length: 13
J gene: TRBJ2-1
V gene: TRBV5-4
CDR3 protein: CASSLGRNNEQFF
CDR3 DNA: TGTGCCAGCAGCTTAGGCCGTAACAATGAGCAGTTCTTC

D gene: TRBD1
clone size: large
CDR3 length: 13
J gene: TRBJ1-2
V gene: TRBV23-1
CDR3 protein: CASSPGQWYGYTF
CDR3 DNA: TGCGCCAGCAGTCCGGGACAGTGGTATGGCTACACCTTC

D gene: NA
clone size: NA
CDR3 length: 11
J gene: TRBJ2-3
V gene: TRBV29-1
CDR3 protein: CSVLDTDTQYF
CDR3 DNA: TGCAGCGTACTGGACACAGATACGCAGTATTTT

D gene: TRBD1
clone size: NA
CDR3 length: 17
J gene: TRBJ1-2
V gene: TRBV5-4
CDR3 protein: CASNAPGQGRIGYGYTF
CDR3 DNA: TGTGCCAGCAACGCTCCGGGACAGGGGAGGATTGGCTATGGCTACACCTTC

D gene: TRBD2
clone size: NA
CDR3 length: 16
J gene: TRBJ2-2
V gene: TRBV2
CDR3 protein: CASSQTLGGPSGELFF
CDR3 DNA: TGTGCCAGCAGCCAGACTCTGGGAGGGCCTTCTGGGGAGCTGTTTTTT

D gene: TRBD1
clone size: NA
CDR3 length: 14
J gene: TRBJ1-1
V gene: TRBV5-6
CDR3 protein: CASSWGQGNTEAFF
CDR3 DNA: TGTGCCAGCAGCTGGGGACAGGGGAACACTGAAGCTTTCTTT

D gene: TRBD2
clone size: once
CDR3 length: 16
J gene: TRBJ2-1
V gene: TRBV5-6
CDR3 protein: CASSLGGSGNYNEQFF
CDR3 DNA: TGTGCCAGCAGCCTTGGTGGAAGCGGGAACTACAATGAGCAGTTCTTC

D gene: TRBD2
clone size: NA
CDR3 length: 15
J gene: TRBJ2-2
V gene: TRBV7-2
CDR3 protein: CASRSGGAVGGELFF
CDR3 DNA: TGTGCCAGCAGGTCCGGGGGGGCCGTCGGCGGGGAGCTGTTTTTT

D gene: TRBD2
clone size: NA
CDR3 length: 14
J gene: TRBJ2-7
V gene: TRBV4-1
CDR3 protein: CASSQALAVYEQYF
CDR3 DNA: TGCGCCAGCAGCCAAGCACTAGCGGTCTACGAGCAGTACTTC

D gene: TRBD2
clone size: NA
CDR3 length: 16
J gene: TRBJ2-3
V gene: TRBV5-8
CDR3 protein: CASSFSKRGPTDTQYF
CDR3 DNA: TGTGCCAGCAGCTTTTCGAAGCGGGGGCCCACAGATACGCAGTATTTT

D gene: NA
clone size: NA
CDR3 length: 13
J gene: TRBJ1-1
V gene: TRBV7-3
CDR3 protein: CASSPRGNTEAFF
CDR3 DNA: TGTGCCAGCAGCCCCCGGGGGAACACTGAAGCTTTCTTT

D gene: NA
clone size: few
CDR3 length: 12
J gene: TRBJ2-5
V gene: TRBV7-9
CDR3 protein: CASSLTEETQYF
CDR3 DNA: TGTGCCAGCAGCTTAACCGAAGAGACCCAGTACTTC

D gene: NA
clone size: NA
CDR3 length: 15
J gene: TRBJ2-6
V gene: TRBV11-2
CDR3 protein: CASSSLDSGANVLTF
CDR3 DNA: TGTGCCAGCAGCTCGCTCGACTCTGGGGCCAACGTCCTGACTTTC

D gene: NA
clone size: NA
CDR3 length: 15
J gene: TRBJ1-2
V gene: TRBV7-2
CDR3 protein: CASSLSRGTNYGYTF
CDR3 DNA: TGTGCCAGCAGCTTATCAAGGGGTACTAACTATGGCTACACCTTC

D gene: NA
clone size: NA
CDR3 length: 18
J gene: TRBJ2-3
V gene: TRBV29-1
CDR3 protein: CSVDPFLKDGKGTDTQYF
CDR3 DNA: TGCAGCGTTGACCCTTTCCTCAAAGACGGGAAAGGCACAGATACGCAGTATTTT

D gene: NA
clone size: NA
CDR3 length: 11
J gene: TRBJ1-1
V gene: TRBV20-1
CDR3 protein: CSASRIPEAFF
CDR3 DNA: TGCAGTGCCAGCAGAATCCCTGAAGCTTTCTTT

D gene: NA
clone size: NA
CDR3 length: 15
J gene: TRBJ1-6
V gene: TRBV30
CDR3 protein: CAWSGRIRYNSPLHF
CDR3 DNA: TGTGCCTGGAGTGGAAGGATACGTTATAATTCACCCCTCCACTTT

D gene: TRBD2
clone size: NA
CDR3 length: 21
J gene: TRBJ2-3
V gene: TRBV7-8
CDR3 protein: CASSPTRFPGTSGGPADTQYF
CDR3 DNA: TGTGCCAGCAGCCCAACCCGTTTCCCCGGGACTAGCGGGGGCCCCGCCGATACGCAGTATTTT

D gene: NA
clone size: NA
CDR3 length: 13
J gene: TRBJ1-3
V gene: TRBV2
CDR3 protein: CASIGDSGNTIYF
CDR3 DNA: TGTGCCAGCATCGGGGACTCTGGAAACACCATATATTTT

D gene: NA
clone size: few
CDR3 length: 14
J gene: TRBJ2-7
V gene: TRBV5-6
CDR3 protein: CASSLAGAAWEQYF
CDR3 DNA: TGTGCCAGCAGCTTGGCCGGGGCGGCTTGGGAGCAGTACTTC

D gene: TRBD1
clone size: once
CDR3 length: 13
J gene: TRBJ2-3
V gene: TRBV5-4
CDR3 protein: CASSFGQGDTQYF
CDR3 DNA: TGTGCCAGCAGCTTTGGACAGGGAGATACGCAGTATTTT

D gene: NA
clone size: NA
CDR3 length: 15
J gene: TRBJ1-4
V gene: TRBV30
CDR3 protein: CAWSVLVATNEKLFF
CDR3 DNA: TGTGCCTGGAGTGTACTGGTTGCAACTAATGAAAAACTGTTTTTT